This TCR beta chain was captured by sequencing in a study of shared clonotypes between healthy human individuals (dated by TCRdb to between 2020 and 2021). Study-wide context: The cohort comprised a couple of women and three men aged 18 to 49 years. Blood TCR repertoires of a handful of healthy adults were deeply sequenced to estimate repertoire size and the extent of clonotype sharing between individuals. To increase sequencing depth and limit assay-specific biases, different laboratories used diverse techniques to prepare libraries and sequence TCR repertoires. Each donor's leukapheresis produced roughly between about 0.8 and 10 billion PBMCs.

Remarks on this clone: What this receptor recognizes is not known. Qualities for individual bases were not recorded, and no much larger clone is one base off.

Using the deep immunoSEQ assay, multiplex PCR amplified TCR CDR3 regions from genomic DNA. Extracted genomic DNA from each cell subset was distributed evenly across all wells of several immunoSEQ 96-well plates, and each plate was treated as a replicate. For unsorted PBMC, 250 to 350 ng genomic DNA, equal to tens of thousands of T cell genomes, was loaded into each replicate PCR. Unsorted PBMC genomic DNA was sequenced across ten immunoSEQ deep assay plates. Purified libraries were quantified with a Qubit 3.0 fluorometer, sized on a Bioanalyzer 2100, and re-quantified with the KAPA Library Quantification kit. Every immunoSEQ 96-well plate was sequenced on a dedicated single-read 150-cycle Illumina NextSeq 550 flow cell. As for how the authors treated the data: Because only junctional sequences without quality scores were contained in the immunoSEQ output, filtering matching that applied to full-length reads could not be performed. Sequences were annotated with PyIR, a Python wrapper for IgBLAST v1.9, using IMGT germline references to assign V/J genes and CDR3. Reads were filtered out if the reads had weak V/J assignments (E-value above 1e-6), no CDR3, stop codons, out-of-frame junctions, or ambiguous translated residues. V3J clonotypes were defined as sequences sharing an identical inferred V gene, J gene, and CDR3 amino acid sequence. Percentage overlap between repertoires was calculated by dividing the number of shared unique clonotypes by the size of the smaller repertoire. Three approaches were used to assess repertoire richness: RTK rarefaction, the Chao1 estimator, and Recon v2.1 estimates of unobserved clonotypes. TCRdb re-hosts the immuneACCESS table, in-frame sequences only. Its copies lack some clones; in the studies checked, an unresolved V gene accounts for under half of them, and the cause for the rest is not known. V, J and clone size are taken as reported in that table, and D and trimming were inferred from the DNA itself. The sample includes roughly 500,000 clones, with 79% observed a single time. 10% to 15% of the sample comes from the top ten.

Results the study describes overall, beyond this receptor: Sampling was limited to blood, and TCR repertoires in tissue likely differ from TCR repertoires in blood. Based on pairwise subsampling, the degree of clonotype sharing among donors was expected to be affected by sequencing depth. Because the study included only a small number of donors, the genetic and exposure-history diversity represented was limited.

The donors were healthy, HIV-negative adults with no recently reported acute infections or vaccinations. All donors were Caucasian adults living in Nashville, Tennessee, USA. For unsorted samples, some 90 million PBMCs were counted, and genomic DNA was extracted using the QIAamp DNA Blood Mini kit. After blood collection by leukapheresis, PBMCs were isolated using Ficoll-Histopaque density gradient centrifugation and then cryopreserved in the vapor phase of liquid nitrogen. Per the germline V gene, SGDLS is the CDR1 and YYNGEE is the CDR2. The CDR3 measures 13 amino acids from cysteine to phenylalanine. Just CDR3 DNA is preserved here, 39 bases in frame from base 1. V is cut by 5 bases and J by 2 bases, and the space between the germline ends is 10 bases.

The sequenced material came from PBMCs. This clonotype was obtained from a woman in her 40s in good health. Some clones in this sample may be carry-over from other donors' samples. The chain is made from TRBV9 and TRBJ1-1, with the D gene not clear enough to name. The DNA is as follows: TGTGCCAGCAGGCGGAGCACAAACACTGAAGCTTTCTTT. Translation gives CASRRSTNTEAFF.